The 9 T cell receptor beta chains reported below all come from one sample, sequenced in a study of T cells expressing NK-cell markers. Using the 5' RACE reads, TCRdb records one entry per CDR3 protein without DNA. The repertoire table contains some 390,000 distinct CDR3 sequences. The sample taken for sequencing was blood T cells: a sorted CD56 or NKG2C T cell subset, CD4+ or CD8+ T cells, or bulk PBMC T cells (not recorded which). All receptors come from a woman between 50 and 59 years old in good health.

CDR3: CSATPQTEVAETQYF. This chain connects TRBV20-1 to TRBJ2-5; TCRdb's D gene call, TRBD1, goes unchecked for lack of DNA. The CDR3 totals 15 residues. CDR1 is DFQATT, CDR2 SNEGSKA, per germline (reference sequence).

The rearrangement links TRBV10-1 to TRBJ2-3; TCRdb calls TRBD2, which cannot be checked without DNA. CDR1 is WNHNN and CDR2 is SYGVQD in the germline V gene (reference sequence). This CDR3 has 14 amino acids. CDR3 sequence: CASSGERGTDTQYF.

The chain employs TRBV3-1 and TRBJ2-1; TCRdb outputs TRBD1, but without DNA this stays unchecked. This CDR3 has 17 residues. Germline V gene sequence: CDR1 LGHDT, CDR2 YNNKEL (reference sequence). CDR3 sequence: CASSQDIQGISYNEQFF.

CDR3 region: CASRLEASGRKNEQFF. The chain employs TRBV6-1 and TRBJ2-1; TCRdb lists TRBD2, though no DNA is available to test this call. This CDR3 region has 16 residues. Germline CDR1 is MNHNS and CDR2 is SASEGT.

This chain links TRBV2 with TRBJ2-5; absent DNA, TCRdb's TRBD1 call cannot be checked. There are 14 residues in the CDR3. The germline CDR1 and CDR2 sequences are SNHLY and FYNNEI. CDR3 in amino acids: CASSERSGMETQYF.

The chain uses TRBV15 and TRBJ1-1. CDR3 length: 15 amino acids. Germline V gene lookup returns CDR1 LNHNV and CDR2 YYDKDF (reference sequence). This CDR3 reads CATSRDPPVGTEAFF.

The genes are TRBV20-1 and TRBJ2-1; TCRdb names TRBD2, which stays unverified in the absence of DNA. Germline CDR1 DFQATT, CDR2 SNEGSKA (reference sequence). The length of the CDR3 is 14 residues. CDR3 sequence reads: CSATTSGRVNEQFF.

V usage is TRBV3-1 and J usage is TRBJ2-1. Germline V CDR1 and CDR2: LGHDT, YNNKEL (reference sequence). The CDR3 is 12 amino acids. The CDR3 region is CASSHRYNEQFF.

The gene calls are TRBV5-1 and TRBJ2-1; TCRdb proposes TRBD1, but this gene call is untestable without DNA. The CDR3 extends over 16 amino acids. Germline-derived CDR1 and CDR2 are SGHRS and YFSETQ. CDR3: CASSLVAGRGVNEQFF.